Following are 19 T cell receptor beta chains from one sample sequenced in a study of blood T cell repertoires in COVID-19. Only in-frame clones appear in the TCRdb table, and some are missing; sequencing was by immunoSEQ multiplex PCR. The sample lists about 270,000 clones; under 90% were seen once. Sequences were obtained from peripheral blood. The receptor source for this set is a man in his fifties or sixties with acute or convalescent COVID-19.

This clone was seen just once. The V gene is TRBV5-5, the J gene TRBJ1-5; 7 nucleotides line up with TRBD1. Per the germline V gene, CDR1 is SGHKS and CDR2 is YYEKEE (reference sequence). The J segment lost 4 bases and the V segment lost 7 bases, leaving 5 bases of the junction unmatched. This CDR3 contains 13 residues. The CDR3 region has the DNA TGTGCCAGCGGGCAGGGGGTTAATCAGCCCCAGCATTTT. Protein product: CASGQGVNQPQHF. Together with reference TRBV5-5 and TRBJ1-5, the CDR3 gives the full variable domain: DAGVTQSPTHLIKTRGQQVTLRCSPISGHKSVSWYQQVLGQGPQFIFQYYEKEERGRGNFPDRFSARQFPNYSSELNVNALLLGDSALYLCASGQGVNQPQHFGDGTRLSIL.

The chain carries TRBV29-1 and TRBJ2-7; 10 bases are a match to TRBD1. This CDR3 spans 14 amino acids. CDR1 is SQVTM and CDR2 is ANQGSEA in the germline V gene. J lost 6 bases, V lost 7 bases, and 12 bases had no gene match. CDR3 loop: CSAKSGTGALEQYF. CDR3 nucleotide sequence: TGCAGCGCCAAGTCCGGGACAGGGGCCCTCGAGCAGTACTTC.

This clone was seen once. The rearrangement uses TRBV19 and TRBJ2-5, with 7 bases lining up with TRBD2. Germline values: CDR1 LNHDA, CDR2 SQIVND (reference sequence). Germline trimming cut 3 bases from V and 3 bases from J; bases unmatched to any gene: 4. The CDR3 spans 14 residues. This chain's CDR3 is CASSITGTKETQYF. DNA for the CDR3: TGTGCCAGTAGTATTACCGGGACTAAAGAGACCCAGTACTTC.

The rearrangement uses TRBV6-5 and TRBJ2-3; 7 bases map to TRBD2. Germline V gene data show CDR1 as MNHEY and CDR2 as SVGAGI. The CDR3 length is 13 residues. The V gene end was trimmed by 7 bases and the J gene end by 4 bases; junction bases not matched to a gene: 5. CDR3 coding DNA: TGTGCCAGCACCCCTAGCGGCTCAGATACGCAGTATTTT. Translation gives CASTPSGSDTQYF.

The gene calls are TRBV2 and TRBJ2-1; perhaps TRBD2 as D (6 bases). The V gene's germline CDR1 is SNHLY and CDR2 FYNNEI. Trimming removed 5 bases from V and 10 bases from J, with 12 bases in between. The CDR3 covers 12 residues. CDR3: CASSNGGKEQFF. The CDR3 DNA reads as TGTGCCAGCAGTAACGGGGGTAAAGAGCAGTTCTTC.

The CDR3 loop reads CASSLRTGGGPYEQYF. The CDR3 DNA follows: TGTGCCAGCAGCCTCCGGACCGGCGGGGGGCCGTACGAGCAGTACTTC. V is TRBV7-9 and J is TRBJ2-7; 8 nucleotides line up with TRBD2. This CDR3 contains 16 residues. J lost 4 bases, V lost 5 bases, and 13 bases had no gene match. Germline lookup yields CDR1 SEHNR and CDR2 FQNEAQ (reference sequence). Complete variable domain (other parts from reference TRBV7-9 and TRBJ2-7): DTGVSQNPRHKITKRGQNVTFRCDPISEHNRLYWYRQTLGQGPEFLTYFQNEAQLEKSRLLSDRFSAERPKGSFSTLEIQRTEQGDSAMYLCASSLRTGGGPYEQYFGPGTRLTVT.

This chain connects TRBV5-1 to TRBJ1-2; 10 nucleotides match TRBD1. The V and J ends lost 4 bases and 3 bases, in that order; junction bases with no gene match: 3. This CDR3 is built from 14 residues. In germline, CDR1 is SGHRS, CDR2 YFSETQ. The CDR3 is CASSPDRGDYGYTF. The CDR3, as DNA: TGCGCCAGCAGCCCGGACAGGGGGGACTATGGCTACACCTTC.

This clone was seen a few times. The gene calls are TRBV5-8 and TRBJ1-2; the D is unclear. The CDR3 sequence is 12 residues long. V gave up 0 bases and J gave up 7 bases, with 7 bases separating them. Per germline, CDR1 SGHTS and CDR2 YDEGEE. The CDR3 is CASSLGRAGYTF. As DNA, the CDR3 is TGTGCCAGCAGCTTGGGGAGGGCTGGCTACACCTTC.

Details on this clone: Other DNA variants within this sample encode the same CDR3. The genes are TRBV5-4 and TRBJ1-1; the D gene is possibly TRBD1 (6 bases). The CDR3 contains 13 residues. V was shortened by 2 bases and J by 5 bases, with 10 bases between the two germline ends. The germline V gene encodes CDR1 SGHNT and CDR2 YYREEE (reference sequence). Here the CDR3 DNA reads TGTGCCAGCAGCTTAGGGGGAAATACTGAAGCTTTCTTT. Its translation: CASSLGGNTEAFF.

This clone has only one observation. One junction end does not reproduce the germline sequence, and a read error may be involved. The chain has TRBV7-2 and TRBJ2-1, with TRBD2 matching over 9 bases. The CDR3 has 15 amino acids. Germline-derived CDR1 and CDR2 are SGHTA and FQGNSA. The CDR3 here is CASSLFQRGASRTVF. CDR3 bases: TGTGCCAGCAGCTTATTCCAGCGGGGGGCAAGTAGGACCGTCTTC. Drawing the rest from reference TRBV7-2 and TRBJ2-1, the complete variable domain is GAGVSQSPSNKVTEKGKDVELRCDPISGHTALYWYRQSLGQGLEFLIYFQGNSAPDKSGLPSDRFSAERTGGSVSTLTIQRTQQEDSAVYLCASSLFQRGASRTVFGPGTRLTVL.

This clone was seen only once. The V gene is TRBV6-4, the J gene TRBJ2-1, with 7 bases identical to TRBD1. Germline V gives CDR1 MRHNA, CDR2 SNTAGT. V lost 6 bases and J lost 2; bases outside the gene matches: 4. The CDR3 has 14 amino acids. CDR3 nucleotide sequence: TGTGCCAGCAGACCCGACAGGGCCTACAATGAGCAGTTCTTC. This encodes CASRPDRAYNEQFF.

Only one count was recorded for this clone. The CDR3 DNA reads TGTGCCAGCAGAGCCTCCCGGGGAAGCACAGATACGCAGTATTTT. It encodes CASRASRGSTDTQYF. The V and J genes are TRBV6-5 and TRBJ2-3, with D perhaps matching TRBD2 (5 bases). V shed 6 bases and J shed 0 bases, with 13 bases lying between them. Germline loops: CDR1 MNHEY, CDR2 SVGAGI. The CDR3 is made up of 15 amino acids.

As DNA, the CDR3 is TGTGCCAGCTCACCTGGACTAGCGGGGCCAGATACGCAGTATTTT. Its protein is CASSPGLAGPDTQYF. The genes are TRBV18 and TRBJ2-3, with 12 nucleotides matching TRBD2. The CDR3 extends over 15 amino acids. With 3 bases clipped from V and 4 bases from J, the junction kept 2 bases outside the gene matches. CDR1 and CDR2 from the germline V gene are KGHSH and LQKENI.

This clone was picked up a small number of times. V gene TRBV3-1 (or the pseudogene TRBV3-2) combines with J gene TRBJ2-1; 13 positions match TRBD2. CDR1 and CDR2 from the germline V gene are LGHDT and YNNKEL (reference sequence). The length of the CDR3 is 17 residues. V gave up 0 bases and J gave up 6 bases; unmatched junction bases: 5. In DNA form, the CDR3 reads TGTGCCAGCAGCCAAGACCGGACTAGCGGGGGCCTCAATGAGCAGTTCTTC. This gives the protein CASSQDRTSGGLNEQFF.

The chain has TRBV7-3 and TRBJ1-2; D call uncertain. Trimming stripped 5 bases from V and 3 bases from J, with 16 bases between. The CDR3 runs 15 residues. From germline, CDR1 is SGHTA and CDR2 FQGTGA. CDR3 nucleotides: TGTGCCAGCAGCCAAACCGGGAGGGAGGACTATGGCTACACCTTC. Translating gives CASSQTGREDYGYTF. The full variable domain, its missing parts supplied by reference TRBV7-3 and TRBJ1-2, is GAGVSQTPSNKVTEKGKYVELRCDPISGHTALYWYRQSLGQGPEFLIYFQGTGAADDSGLPNDRFFAVRPEGSVSTLKIQRTERGDSAVYLCASSQTGREDYGYTFGSGTRLTVV.

The V call is TRBV7-3, the J call TRBJ1-2; D is perhaps TRBD1 (5 bases). Trimming pared 5 bases from V and 4 bases from J, leaving 14 bases between. In germline, CDR1 is SGHTA, CDR2 FQGTGA. This CDR3 region has 14 residues. This CDR3 is CASSPNPDSYGYTF. In DNA form, the CDR3 reads TGTGCCAGCAGCCCCAACCCTGACAGCTATGGCTACACCTTC.

The chain links TRBV15 to TRBJ1-6; D is uncertain. CDR3 size: 17 residues. Trimming took off 2 bases at V and 7 bases at J, with 18 bases between the two ends. Germline-derived CDR1 and CDR2 are LNHNV and YYDKDF (reference sequence). The chain's CDR3 is CATSRPTGLPGNSPLHF. The CDR3 nucleotides read TGTGCCACCAGCAGACCCACCGGGCTCCCGGGAAATTCACCCCTCCACTTT.

The rearrangement uses TRBV7-3 and TRBJ2-2; a possible D gene is TRBD1 (5 bases). V was cut by 4 bases and J by 6 bases, with 18 bases left in between. Germline assignment: CDR1 SGHTA and CDR2 FQGTGA. The CDR3 spans 16 residues. CDR3 in amino acids: CASSSTGNIGAGELFF. CDR3 in DNA: TGTGCCAGCAGCTCTACAGGAAACATAGGCGCCGGGGAGCTGTTTTTT.

The chain joins TRBV23-1 to TRBJ2-7, with D possibly being TRBD1 (5 bases). TRBV23-1 is an ORF, and what it does is uncertain. The CDR3 has 14 amino acids. Trimming pared 1 base from V and 2 bases from J, leaving 9 bases between. CDR3 nucleotide sequence: TGCGCCAGCAGTCAATGTGGACATCCCTACGAGCAGTACTTC. Translating it yields CASSQCGHPYEQYF.